This TCR beta chain was retrieved from a study of breast tumors, draining lymph nodes, adjacent tissues. Findings and caveats of the study: Tumors had less TCR diversity than lymph nodes, more than nontumor tissue. The lymph node origin of tumor T cells was framed as consistent with a hypothesis, not demonstrated.

Ten or more counts support this clonotype. Its specificity is not known. This CDR3 has 13 residues. From germline, CDR1 is SGHVS and CDR2 FQNEAQ. V lost 3 bases and J 1 base, leaving 4 bases between the germline ends. TCRdb called the multiplex PCR reads again in MiXCR, with one record for every CDR3 protein. The sample carries hundreds of thousands of distinct CDR3 sequences, around 32% recorded once. Breast cancer patients provided tissue from their axillary draining lymph nodes. The chain couples TRBV7-8 to TRBJ1-3, with D uncertain. The sequenced sample was axillary lymph node tissue. This TCR came from a female donor with breast cancer. Some clones in this sample may be carry-over from other donors' samples. Here the CDR3 reads CASSFLSGNTIYF. The CDR3 nucleotides read TGTGCCAGCAGCTTCTTGTCTGGAAACACCATATATTTT.